This TCR beta chain emerged from a study of hypomethylating agent response in myelodysplastic syndrome. Assay: immunoSEQ multiplex PCR; the TCRdb copy retains only in-frame clones and omits some. This table holds some 4,500 clones, 82% found once. CDR3 size: 16 residues. Germline V CDR1 and CDR2: SGDLS, YYNGEE. Trimming removed 3 bases at V and 0 bases at J, with 13 bases between. The genes are TRBV9 and TRBJ1-3, with a tentative D call TRBD1 (5 bases). The receptor's source is a human donor with myelodysplastic syndrome. The specimen comprised bone marrow, sampled before or after starting hypomethylating agent treatment for myelodysplastic syndrome (not recorded which). The CDR3 DNA reads TGTGCCAGCAGCGCACTAGGGGCATTCTCTGGAAACACCATATATTTT. It yields the protein CASSALGAFSGNTIYF. The full variable domain, rest sourced from reference TRBV9 and TRBJ1-3, is DSGVTQTPKHLITATGQRVTLRCSPRSGDLSVYWYQQSLDQGLQFLIQYYNGEERAKGNILERFSAQQFPDLHSELNLSSLELGDSALYFCASSALGAFSGNTIYFGEGSWLTVV.